The clone carrying this T cell receptor beta chain was picked up a small number of times. Its antigen is not known. Germline V gene data show CDR1 as SNHLY and CDR2 as FYNNEI. J lost 2 bases, V lost 6 bases, and 4 bases had no gene match. The CDR3 length is 15 residues. It was with 60 Vbeta and 13 Jbeta primers that the PCR ran. In the source study's methods: A later analysis counted 65 million to 95 million unique TCR beta chains, around 10 million shared. The protocol was immunoSEQ multiplex PCR, while the TCRdb copy is restricted to in-frame clones and leaves out a portion. For V, J and clone size, that table is used; D and trimming come from the DNA. The table includes roughly 140,000 clones, 80% detected once. The sample belongs to a study of cytomegalovirus exposure and HLA in healthy donors. Findings of the study overall: One cluster of highly shared sequence variants probably arose as a sequencing artifact. High sensitivity and specificity were reportedly achieved when the classifier diagnosed cytomegalovirus status.

The sequence was obtained from a middle-aged man in good health and CMV-seronegative. The V gene is TRBV2, the J gene TRBJ1-3, with TRBD1 identical over 10 bases. Sequences were obtained from PBMCs. DNA for the CDR3: TGTGCCAGCAGGAGGACAGGGGGAGCTGGAAACACCATATATTTT. Its protein is CASRRTGGAGNTIYF.